Presented here are 5 T cell receptor beta chains from one specimen sequenced in a study of blood T cell repertoires in COVID-19. Sequencing used immunoSEQ multiplex PCR; TCRdb keeps in-frame clones, though not all of them. The table shows some 330,000 clones, with about nine tenths occurring only once. Sequencing was done on a sample of PBMCs or T cells enriched from blood (not recorded which). The receptors here all came from a man younger than 45 who had recovered from COVID-19.

This chain connects TRBV21-1 to TRBJ2-2; the table assigns TRBD1, which was not confirmed against the DNA. TRBV21-1 is a listed pseudogene. The CDR3 has 14 residues. In nucleotides, the CDR3 is TGTGCCAGCAGCGGGACAGCGAACACCGGGGAGCTGTTTTTT. It encodes CASSGTANTGELFF.

V and J are TRBV5-1 and TRBJ2-2, with TRBD2 identical over 9 bases. Germline loops: CDR1 SGHRS, CDR2 YFSETQ. The J segment lost 3 bases and the V segment lost 3 bases, leaving 9 bases of the junction unmatched. The CDR3 is 17 residues long. The CDR3 here is CASSSALAGTYTGELFF. CDR3 bases: TGCGCCAGCAGCTCCGCCCTAGCGGGAACTTACACCGGGGAGCTGTTTTTT. The full variable domain, completed using reference TRBV5-1 and TRBJ2-2, is KAGVTQTPRYLIKTRGQQVTLSCSPISGHRSVSWYQQTPGQGLQFLFEYFSETQRNKGNFPGRFSGRQFSNSRSEMNVSTLELGDSALYLCASSSALAGTYTGELFFGEGSRLTVL.

V is TRBV9 and J is TRBJ1-2; D unclear. V was cut by 6 bases and J by 5 bases, with 11 bases left in between. Germline V gene sequence: CDR1 SGDLS, CDR2 YYNGEE. This CDR3 is 12 amino acids long. This CDR3 is CASTGGRYGYTF. As DNA, the CDR3 is TGTGCCAGCACTGGCGGGAGATATGGCTACACCTTC.

This rearrangement joins TRBV6-1 to TRBJ1-2; 12 nucleotides line up with TRBD1. CDR1 is MNHNS and CDR2 is SASEGT in the germline V gene. The CDR3 sequence is 18 residues long. Germline trimming cut 1 base from V and 10 bases from J; bases unmatched to any gene: 16. The CDR3 loop is CASSEVGRAPGTGGDYTF. The CDR3 DNA follows: TGTGCCAGCAGTGAAGTAGGGCGGGCCCCCGGGACAGGGGGCGACTACACCTTC.

The chain couples TRBV5-3 to TRBJ2-2, with D uncertain. TRBV5-3 is marked as an open reading frame, function uncertain. The CDR3 has 16 amino acids. Trimming took off 0 bases at V and 1 base at J, with 10 bases between the two ends. CDR3 sequence (DNA): TGTGCCAGAAGCTTGGGGGCTCCTGAGAACACCGGGGAGCTGTTTTTT. Protein product: CARSLGAPENTGELFF.